The clone carrying this T cell receptor beta chain was counted a single time. TCRdb re-derived calls from the 5' RACE reads in MiXCR, one entry per CDR3 protein. The data contain 400,000 to 550,000 distinct CDR3 sequences, 20% to 25% of them singletons. These data belong to a study of T-cell memory formation after mild COVID-19. Overall study: The two donors had largely donor-specific TCR clusters.

CDR3 length: 12 amino acids. Trimming shortened V by 3 bases and J by 3 bases, and 6 bases separated the two germline ends. CDR1 and CDR2 (germline): LGHDT, YNNKEL (reference sequence). This TCR was sampled from an adult woman who had mild COVID-19 (a few samples of this study predate the infection). Cell type and time point are not known. The specimen sequenced was PBMCs or a T cell subset sorted from them (not recorded which). This chain links TRBV3-1 with TRBJ2-7; D gene ambiguous. This chain's CDR3 is CASSHGIYEQYF. In DNA, the CDR3 is TGTGCCAGCAGCCATGGGATCTACGAGCAGTACTTC.